The rows below give T cell receptor beta chains drawn from one sample of a study of T cells in Graves' hyperthyroidism and ophthalmopathy. TCRdb called the multiplex PCR reads again in MiXCR, with one record for every CDR3 protein. The sample records hundreds of thousands of distinct CDR3 sequences, around 15% being singletons. Sequenced material: blood. These receptors originate from a woman younger than 30 with Graves' hyperthyroidism. The CDR3 runs from the conserved cysteine through the conserved F or W. A D gene is named only where the DNA matches it firmly. Clone size appears in some rows only: once, few, many, or a class for an expanded clone.

V gene	D gene	J gene	clone size	CDR3 length	CDR3 protein	CDR3 DNA
TRBV7-2	.	TRBJ2-4	few	18	CASSLTSSSFIAKNIQYF	TGTGCCAGCAGCTTAACATCTAGCTCCTTCATCGCCAAAAACATTCAGTACTTC
TRBV28	.	TRBJ2-2	many	15	CASSLVLPEAGELFF	TGTGCCAGCAGTTTAGTCCTGCCGGAGGCCGGGGAGCTGTTTTTT
TRBV6-2/TRBV6-3	.	TRBJ2-7	.	17	CASSYPLGLTYSYEQYF	TGTGCCAGCAGTTACCCCCTGGGACTTACCTACTCCTACGAGCAGTACTTC
TRBV2	.	TRBJ2-7	many	13	CASSDGVPYEQYF	TGTGCCAGCAGTGACGGGGTTCCCTACGAGCAGTACTTC
TRBV12-3/TRBV12-4	TRBD2	TRBJ2-7	.	14	CASSPPSGRVEQYF	TGTGCCAGCAGTCCCCCTAGCGGGAGGGTCGAGCAGTACTTC
TRBV6-2/TRBV6-3	.	TRBJ1-5	many	16	CASSYGWVNSNQPQHF	TGTGCCAGCAGTTACGGCTGGGTTAATAGCAATCAGCCCCAGCATTTT
TRBV2	.	TRBJ1-5	many	23	CASSPDRPDRTDRKGRFSQPQHF	TGTGCCAGCAGTCCGGACCGGCCGGATCGTACCGACAGGAAAGGGAGATTTAGTCAGCCCCAGCATTTT
TRBV7-8	TRBD2	TRBJ2-7	many	15	CASSLGGGGIYEQYF	TGTGCCAGCAGCTTAGGCGGGGGGGGCATCTACGAGCAGTACTTC
TRBV6-2/TRBV6-3	.	TRBJ1-2	.	12	CASSYGSGGYTF	TGTGCCAGCAGTTACGGGTCTGGGGGCTACACCTTC
TRBV6-2/TRBV6-3	.	TRBJ1-2	few	12	CASTQGDYGYTF	TGTGCCAGCACCCAGGGAGACTATGGCTACACCTTC
TRBV6-1	.	TRBJ2-7	many	12	CASKTDSYEQYF	TGTGCCAGCAAGACGGACTCCTACGAGCAGTACTTC
TRBV10-1	TRBD2	TRBJ2-3	.	19	CASSEDTGLAGSSTDTQYF	TGCGCCAGCAGTGAGGACACGGGACTAGCGGGCTCTAGCACAGATACGCAGTATTTT
TRBV6-1	.	TRBJ2-7	.	14	CASSEDRNYYEQYF	TGTGCCAGCAGTGAAGACCGGAATTACTACGAGCAGTACTTC
TRBV19	.	TRBJ1-5	few	15	CASSIWSPSNQPQHF	TGTGCCAGTAGTATCTGGTCCCCTAGCAATCAGCCCCAGCATTTT
TRBV20-1	.	TRBJ1-4	.	12	CSARDPSKKLFF	TGCAGTGCTAGAGATCCTTCCAAAAAACTGTTTTTT
TRBV7-6	.	TRBJ2-5	many	13	CASSLEGFETQYF	TGTGCCAGCAGCTTAGAGGGCTTCGAGACCCAGTACTTC
TRBV30	.	TRBJ2-7	many	14	CAWSRSGLTYEQYF	TGTGCCTGGAGTCGTTCGGGGTTAACCTACGAGCAGTACTTC
TRBV3-1	.	TRBJ1-4	.	14	CASSPHVANEKLFF	TGTGCCAGCAGCCCCCACGTGGCTAATGAAAAACTGTTTTTT
TRBV30	TRBD2	TRBJ2-1	many	14	CAWRGLAGVGEQFF	TGTGCCTGGAGGGGACTAGCGGGAGTTGGAGAGCAGTTCTTC
TRBV29-1	.	TRBJ2-4	.	12	CSGTWPGNIQYF	TGCAGCGGCACCTGGCCCGGAAACATTCAGTACTTC
TRBV27	.	TRBJ2-7	many	11	CASSVRGEQYF	TGTGCCAGCAGTGTTCGGGGCGAGCAGTACTTC
TRBV13	.	TRBJ2-2	.	16	CASSVVGTSNTGELFF	TGTGCCAGCAGCGTAGTAGGTACTTCGAACACCGGGGAGCTGTTTTTT
TRBV11-3	.	TRBJ2-1	many	14	CASSLALGRNEQFF	TGTGCCAGCAGCTTAGCTCTAGGCCGCAATGAGCAGTTCTTC
TRBV6-2/TRBV6-3	.	TRBJ1-5	few	14	CASSRGTSNQPQHF	TGTGCCAGCAGTCGCGGGACAAGCAATCAGCCCCAGCATTTT
TRBV7-9	.	TRBJ2-7	many	15	CASSTRGAAGHEQYF	TGTGCCAGCAGCACTAGGGGCGCCGCGGGGCACGAGCAGTACTTC
TRBV25-1	TRBD1	TRBJ2-7	.	16	CASRPTSRTGHYEQYF	TGTGCCAGCAGGCCCACCTCTAGGACAGGGCACTACGAGCAGTACTTC
TRBV29-1	TRBD2	TRBJ2-5	.	15	CSIEWASGRLETQYF	TGCAGCATTGAATGGGCTAGCGGGAGGTTAGAGACCCAGTACTTC
TRBV7-8	.	TRBJ2-2	few	13	CASSRPRSGELFF	TGTGCCAGCAGCCGACCTAGGTCCGGGGAGCTGTTTTTT
TRBV7-3	.	TRBJ2-1	few	13	CASSGMDSNEQFF	TGTGCCAGCAGCGGGATGGACTCCAATGAGCAGTTCTTC
TRBV28	.	TRBJ1-5	many	13	CASSFQFHQPQHF	TGTGCCAGCAGTTTTCAATTCCATCAGCCCCAGCATTTT